These T cell receptor beta chains were read from a single sample in a study of cytomegalovirus exposure and HLA in healthy donors. Generated by immunoSEQ multiplex PCR, the TCRdb table keeps only in-frame clones and is missing some. The sample shows about 150,000 clones, roughly 78% of them seen only once. Sequencing was done on a sample of PBMCs. The receptors derive from a man in his fifties or sixties in good health and CMV-seropositive. CDR3s include the opening cysteine and the closing phenylalanine or tryptophan. The order of the fields is D gene, J gene, clone size, V gene, CDR3 protein, CDR3 DNA. A D gene is named only where the DNA matches it firmly. Size is omitted from some rows. Given values are once, few, many or a class for expanded clones.

.,TRBJ1-1,.,TRBV5-1,CASSLESGAALAEAFF,TGCGCCAGCAGCTTGGAGTCAGGGGCGGCTCTCGCTGAAGCTTTCTTT
.,TRBJ1-6,.,TRBV7-9,CSSMLGSGYNSPLHF,TGTTCCAGCATGTTGGGTTCAGGCTATAATTCACCCCTCCACTTT
.,TRBJ1-3,.,TRBV5-6,CASSLGGSGNTIYF,TGTGCCAGCAGCCTGGGCGGGAGTGGAAACACCATATATTTT
TRBD2,TRBJ2-1,once,TRBV9,CASSPRLAGGPSNNEQFF,TGTGCCAGCAGCCCTAGACTAGCGGGAGGGCCGTCAAACAATGAGCAGTTCTTC
.,TRBJ2-1,.,TRBV30,CAWSTSDNEQFF,TGTGCCTGGAGCACCTCGGACAATGAGCAGTTCTTC
.,TRBJ1-5,.,TRBV4-1,CASSPEDYSNQPQHF,TGCGCCAGCAGCCCAGAGGACTATAGCAATCAGCCCCAGCATTTT
TRBD2,TRBJ2-3,few,TRBV5-1,CASSLVAGGPRSLPDTQYF,TGCGCCAGCAGCTTGGTGGCGGGAGGGCCTCGTTCCCTCCCAGATACGCAGTATTTT
.,TRBJ1-2,.,TRBV6-5,CASSWGGGYGYTF,TGTGCCAGCAGTTGGGGGGGCGGCTATGGCTACACCTTC
TRBD2,TRBJ2-5,.,TRBV27,CASSPIRGRRETQYF,TGTGCCAGCAGCCCAATACGCGGGAGGCGAGAGACCCAGTACTTC
.,TRBJ2-5,.,TRBV11-2,CASSSQELRVETQYF,TGTGCCAGCAGCTCACAGGAGCTAAGGGTGGAGACCCAGTACTTC
.,TRBJ2-5,.,TRBV7-9,CASSSSGFTETQYF,TGTGCCAGCAGCTCTTCAGGGTTTACGGAGACCCAGTACTTC
TRBD1,TRBJ2-2,.,TRBV4-1,CASSQNRGRGTGELFF,TGCGCCAGCAGCCAGAACAGGGGGCGAGGAACCGGGGAGCTGTTTTTT
TRBD2,TRBJ2-1,.,TRBV19,CASSATSVGGDEQFF,TGTGCCAGTAGTGCGACTAGCGTGGGGGGGGATGAGCAGTTCTTC
TRBD1,TRBJ2-1,.,TRBV7-9,CASSLAGTDNEQFF,TGTGCCAGCAGCTTAGCGGGGACAGACAATGAGCAGTTCTTC
.,TRBJ2-1,.,TRBV27,CASSLSRGSYNEQFF,TGTGCCAGCAGTTTATCCCGGGGCTCCTACAATGAGCAGTTCTTC
TRBD1,TRBJ2-7,.,TRBV13,CACKGDSSYEQYF,TGTGCCTGCAAAGGGGACAGCTCCTACGAGCAGTACTTC
.,TRBJ2-5,.,TRBV11-2,CASRPTVQETQYF,TGTGCCAGCAGACCGACTGTCCAAGAGACCCAGTACTTC
TRBD2,TRBJ2-5,.,TRBV11-1,CASSLGTSGKETQYF,TGTGCCAGCAGCCTCGGGACTAGCGGGAAAGAGACCCAGTACTTC
.,TRBJ1-4,.,TRBV5-6,CASSFPVTNEKLFF,TGTGCCAGCAGCTTTCCAGTGACTAATGAAAAACTGTTTTTT
.,TRBJ2-7,once,TRBV5-1,CASSLGGSGYYEQYF,TGCGCCAGCAGCTTGGGAGGGAGTGGGTACTACGAGCAGTACTTC
TRBD2,TRBJ2-1,once,TRBV27,CASSLVAGVSNEQFF,TGTGCCAGCAGTTTAGTAGCGGGAGTCTCCAATGAGCAGTTCTTC
TRBD2,TRBJ2-7,.,TRBV5-1,CASSLQTPPGLAGAYEQYF,TGCGCCAGCAGCTTACAAACCCCACCGGGACTAGCGGGAGCTTACGAGCAGTACTTC
.,TRBJ1-6,.,TRBV11-3,CASSLLSDSPLHF,TGTGCCAGCAGCTTACTTTCAGATTCACCCCTCCACTTT
TRBD1,TRBJ1-5,.,TRBV7-9,CSSSHGTGSQPQHF,TGTTCCAGCAGCCACGGGACAGGGAGTCAGCCCCAGCATTTT
TRBD2,TRBJ2-1,.,TRBV5-6,CASSLFDGGRSEQFF,TGTGCCAGCAGCTTGTTTGATGGCGGGAGGAGTGAGCAGTTCTTC
.,TRBJ2-1,.,TRBV5-6,CASSVDRGLGYNEQFF,TGTGCCAGCAGCGTCGATCGGGGACTCGGCTACAATGAGCAGTTCTTC
TRBD2,TRBJ2-7,.,TRBV15,CATSRSGLAGYEQYF,TGTGCCACCAGTAGGTCGGGACTAGCAGGGTACGAGCAGTACTTC
.,TRBJ2-5,.,TRBV9,CASSVHATGTQETQYF,TGTGCCAGCAGCGTACACGCGACAGGAACACAAGAGACCCAGTACTTC
TRBD2,TRBJ2-1,.,TRBV6-5,CASSRGTSSYNEQFF,TGTGCCAGCAGCAGAGGGACTAGCTCCTACAATGAGCAGTTCTTC
.,TRBJ1-2,.,TRBV28,CASSIGLGVYGYTF,TGTGCCAGCAGTATAGGACTGGGAGTTTATGGCTACACCTTC
.,TRBJ1-1,.,TRBV29-1,CSVEEGRMNTEAFF,TGCAGCGTTGAAGAGGGCAGAATGAACACTGAAGCTTTCTTT
.,TRBJ2-1,.,TRBV19,CASSLDLGIYNEQFF,TGTGCCAGTAGTCTGGACTTAGGAATCTACAATGAGCAGTTCTTC
.,TRBJ1-1,.,TRBV7-9,CSSSPTGFEAFF,TGTTCCAGCAGCCCCACAGGGTTTGAAGCTTTCTTT
TRBD2,TRBJ2-1,.,TRBV5-1,CASSRGLDWSYNEQFF,TGCGCCAGCAGCCGGGGACTAGATTGGTCCTACAATGAGCAGTTCTTC
.,TRBJ2-1,.,TRBV19,CASSTTAYNEQFF,TGTGCCAGTAGTACGACTGCCTACAATGAGCAGTTCTTC
TRBD2,TRBJ2-3,.,TRBV29-1,CSVRTSGDTQYF,TGCAGCGTCCGGACTAGCGGAGATACGCAGTATTTT
.,TRBJ1-2,.,TRBV6-1,CASSTQVGASPSF,TGTGCCAGCAGTACCCAGGTGGGGGCCTCTCCGTCCTTC
.,TRBJ2-7,.,TRBV27,CASSLGGVSRSSYEQYF,TGTGCCAGCAGCCTAGGCGGGGTGTCAAGAAGCTCCTACGAGCAGTACTTC
.,TRBJ1-4,.,TRBV6-1,CASSESRAANEKLFF,TGTGCCAGCAGTGAGTCCAGGGCAGCTAATGAAAAACTGTTTTTT
.,TRBJ2-7,once,TRBV19,CASSITHRGPYEQYF,TGTGCCAGTAGTATAACCCACCGCGGCCCCTACGAGCAGTACTTC
TRBD1,TRBJ2-7,.,TRBV9,CASRLELGQAYEQYF,TGTGCCAGCAGACTAGAACTAGGACAGGCCTACGAGCAGTACTTC
.,TRBJ2-3,.,TRBV7-3,CASSLEAGRDTQYF,TGTGCCAGCAGCTTAGAGGCGGGGCGAGATACGCAGTATTTT
TRBD1,TRBJ1-2,.,TRBV28,CASRPGTGSSYGYTF,TGTGCCAGCAGACCCGGGACAGGGTCTAGCTATGGCTACACCTTC
.,TRBJ2-3,.,TRBV10-3,CAISGTSTSTDTQYF,TGTGCCATCAGCGGGACATCCACTAGCACAGATACGCAGTATTTT
.,TRBJ1-5,.,TRBV7-8,CASSHGQPQPQHF,TGTGCCAGCAGCCACGGACAGCCGCAGCCCCAGCATTTT
.,TRBJ2-7,once,TRBV27,CASSRPGQQGYYEQYF,TGTGCCAGCAGTCGACCGGGCCAGCAGGGATACTACGAGCAGTACTTC
.,TRBJ2-5,.,TRBV6-1,CASSESLGQETQYF,TGTGCCAGCAGTGAATCACTAGGTCAAGAGACCCAGTACTTC
.,TRBJ1-3,.,TRBV30,CAWSVLSSGNTIYF,TGTGCCTGGAGTGTTCTTTCCTCTGGAAACACCATATATTTT
TRBD2,TRBJ2-5,few,TRBV11-2,CASSPRDGRWTQYF,TGTGCCAGCAGCCCCCGGGACGGGAGGTGGACCCAGTACTTC
.,TRBJ2-1,.,TRBV6-6,CASSLSRSSYNEQFF,TGTGCCAGCAGTTTGTCACGGAGCTCCTACAATGAGCAGTTCTTC
TRBD1,TRBJ1-1,.,TRBV6-5,CASRTGGAYTEAFF,TGTGCCAGCAGGACAGGGGGCGCGTACACTGAAGCTTTCTTT
.,TRBJ1-2,.,TRBV28,CASNQRWGDGYTF,TGTGCCAGCAATCAGAGGTGGGGGGACGGCTACACCTTC
.,TRBJ2-1,.,TRBV25-1,CASSNRVGNEQFF,TGTGCCAGCAGTAACAGGGTGGGGAATGAGCAGTTCTTC